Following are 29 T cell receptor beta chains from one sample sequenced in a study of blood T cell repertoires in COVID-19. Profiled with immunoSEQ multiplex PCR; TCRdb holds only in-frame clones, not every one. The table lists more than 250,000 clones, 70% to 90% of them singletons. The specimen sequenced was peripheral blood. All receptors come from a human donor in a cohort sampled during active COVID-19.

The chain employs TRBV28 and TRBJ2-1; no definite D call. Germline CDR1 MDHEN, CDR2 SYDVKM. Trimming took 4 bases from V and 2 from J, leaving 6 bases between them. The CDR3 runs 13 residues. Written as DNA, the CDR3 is TGTGCCAGCAGTTGGCGGACCTACAATGAGCAGTTCTTC. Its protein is CASSWRTYNEQFF. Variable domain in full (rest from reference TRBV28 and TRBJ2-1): DVKVTQSSRYLVKRTGEKVFLECVQDMDHENMFWYRQDPGLGLRLIYFSYDVKMKEKGDIPEGYSVSREKKERFSLILESASTNQTSMYLCASSWRTYNEQFFGPGTRLTVL.

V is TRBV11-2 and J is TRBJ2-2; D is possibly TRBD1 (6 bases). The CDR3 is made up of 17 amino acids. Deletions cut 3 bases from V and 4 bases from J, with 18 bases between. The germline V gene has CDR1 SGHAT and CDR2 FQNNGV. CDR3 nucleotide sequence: TGTGCCAGCAGCTTTTTTGTGGGCAGGGGTGGCACCGGGGAGCTGTTTTTT. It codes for CASSFFVGRGGTGELFF. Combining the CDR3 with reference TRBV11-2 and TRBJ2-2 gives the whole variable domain EAGVAQSPRYKIIEKRQSVAFWCNPISGHATLYWYQQILGQGPKLLIQFQNNGVVDDSQLPKDRFSAERLKGVDSTLKIQPAKLEDSAVYLCASSFFVGRGGTGELFFGEGSRLTVL.

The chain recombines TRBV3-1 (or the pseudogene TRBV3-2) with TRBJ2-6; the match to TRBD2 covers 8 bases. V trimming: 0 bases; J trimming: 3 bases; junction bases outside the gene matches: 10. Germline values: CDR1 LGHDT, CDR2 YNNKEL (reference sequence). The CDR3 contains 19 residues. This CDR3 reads CASSQDGTRFLGGANVLTF. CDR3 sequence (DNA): TGTGCCAGCAGCCAAGATGGGACTAGGTTTCTGGGTGGGGCCAACGTCCTGACTTTC.

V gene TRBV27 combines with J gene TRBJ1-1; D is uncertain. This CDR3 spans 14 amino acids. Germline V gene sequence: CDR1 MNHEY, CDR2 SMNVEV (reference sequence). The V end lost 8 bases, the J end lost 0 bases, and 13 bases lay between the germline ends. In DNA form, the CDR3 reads TGTGCCAGCCGTAAGACACCGATGAACACTGAAGCTTTCTTT. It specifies CASRKTPMNTEAFF.

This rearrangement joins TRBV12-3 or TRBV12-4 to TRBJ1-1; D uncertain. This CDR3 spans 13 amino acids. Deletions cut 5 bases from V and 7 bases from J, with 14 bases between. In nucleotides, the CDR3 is TGTGCCAGCAGTCCACGTCCGGGGAGTGAAGCTTTCTTT. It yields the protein CASSPRPGSEAFF.

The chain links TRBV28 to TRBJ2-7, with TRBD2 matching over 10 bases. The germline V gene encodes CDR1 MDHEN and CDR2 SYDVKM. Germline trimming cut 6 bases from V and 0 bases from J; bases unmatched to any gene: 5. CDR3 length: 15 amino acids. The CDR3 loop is CASRGTSVISYEQYF. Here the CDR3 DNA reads TGTGCCAGCAGAGGGACTAGCGTCATCTCCTACGAGCAGTACTTC.

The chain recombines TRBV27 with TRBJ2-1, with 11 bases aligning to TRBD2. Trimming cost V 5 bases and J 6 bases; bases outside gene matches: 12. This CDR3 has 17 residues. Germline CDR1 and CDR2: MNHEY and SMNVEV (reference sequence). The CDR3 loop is CASSRGSGGVTGNEQFF. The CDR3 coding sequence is TGTGCCAGCAGTCGAGGTAGCGGGGGGGTTACGGGCAATGAGCAGTTCTTC.

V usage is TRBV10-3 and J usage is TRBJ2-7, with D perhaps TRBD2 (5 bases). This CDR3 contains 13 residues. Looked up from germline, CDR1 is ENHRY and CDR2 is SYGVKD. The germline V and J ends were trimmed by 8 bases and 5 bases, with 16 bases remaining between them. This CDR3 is CAILPGRGDEQYF. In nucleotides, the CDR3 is TGTGCCATCCTGCCGGGCCGGGGAGACGAGCAGTACTTC.

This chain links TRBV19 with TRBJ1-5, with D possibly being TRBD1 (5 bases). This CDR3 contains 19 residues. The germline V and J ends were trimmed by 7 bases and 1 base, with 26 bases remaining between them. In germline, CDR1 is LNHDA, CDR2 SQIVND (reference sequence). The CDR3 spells CASTTPLGQGMFSNQPQHF. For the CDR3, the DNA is TGTGCCAGTACTACCCCCCTGGGGCAGGGTATGTTCAGCAATCAGCCCCAGCATTTT. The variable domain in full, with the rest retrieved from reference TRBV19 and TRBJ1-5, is DGGITQSPKYLFRKEGQNVTLSCEQNLNHDAMYWYRQDPGQGLRLIYYSQIVNDFQKGDIAEGYSVSREKKESFPLTVTSAQKNPTAFYLCASTTPLGQGMFSNQPQHFGDGTRLSIL.

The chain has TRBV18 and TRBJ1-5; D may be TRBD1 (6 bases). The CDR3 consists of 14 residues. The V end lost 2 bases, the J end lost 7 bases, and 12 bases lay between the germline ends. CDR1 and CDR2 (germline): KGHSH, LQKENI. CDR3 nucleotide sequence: TGTGCCAGCTCACCAGGGGCAGGGGAACAGCCCCAGCATTTT. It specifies CASSPGAGEQPQHF.

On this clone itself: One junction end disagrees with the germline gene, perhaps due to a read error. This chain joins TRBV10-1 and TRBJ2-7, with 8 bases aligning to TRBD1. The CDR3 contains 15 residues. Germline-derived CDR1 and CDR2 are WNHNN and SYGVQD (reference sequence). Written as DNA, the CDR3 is TGCGCCAGCAGTCAGTCAGGGGGCAGGCGATACGAGCAGTACTTC. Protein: CASSQSGGRRYEQYF.

The CDR3 is CASSQLAGYSYEQYF. In DNA form, the CDR3 reads TGTGCCAGCAGTCAACTAGCGGGGTATTCCTACGAGCAGTACTTC. V gene TRBV28 combines with J gene TRBJ2-7; 10 bases map to TRBD2. The ends lost 5 bases at V and 1 base at J; junction bases unmatched: 5. This CDR3 comprises 15 residues. Germline V CDR1 and CDR2: MDHEN, SYDVKM.

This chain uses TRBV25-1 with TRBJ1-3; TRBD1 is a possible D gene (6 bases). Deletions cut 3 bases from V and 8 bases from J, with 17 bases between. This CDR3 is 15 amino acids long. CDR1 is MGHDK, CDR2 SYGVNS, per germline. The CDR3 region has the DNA TGTGCCAGCAGTGACTTAGGGGGGGATGGGGACACCATATATTTT. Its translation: CASSDLGGDGDTIYF.

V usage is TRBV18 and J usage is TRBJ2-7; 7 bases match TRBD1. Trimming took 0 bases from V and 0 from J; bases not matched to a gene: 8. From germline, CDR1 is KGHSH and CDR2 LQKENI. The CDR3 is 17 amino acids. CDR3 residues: CASSPPVSGTASYEQYF. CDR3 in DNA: TGTGCCAGCTCACCACCGGTATCCGGGACAGCCTCCTACGAGCAGTACTTC.

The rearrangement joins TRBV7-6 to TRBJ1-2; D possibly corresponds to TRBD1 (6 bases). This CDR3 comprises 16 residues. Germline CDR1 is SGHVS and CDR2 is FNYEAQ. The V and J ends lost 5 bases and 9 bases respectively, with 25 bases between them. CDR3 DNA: TGTGCCAGCAGCCCCGCTACTAAAGAGGGGGGGAGGCGCTACACCTTC. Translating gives CASSPATKEGGRRYTF.

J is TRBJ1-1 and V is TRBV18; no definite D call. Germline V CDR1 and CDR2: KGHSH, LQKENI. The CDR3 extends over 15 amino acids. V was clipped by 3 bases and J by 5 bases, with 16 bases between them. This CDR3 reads CASSPSGVGETEAFF. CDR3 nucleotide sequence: TGTGCCAGCTCACCCTCTGGGGTCGGGGAAACTGAAGCTTTCTTT.

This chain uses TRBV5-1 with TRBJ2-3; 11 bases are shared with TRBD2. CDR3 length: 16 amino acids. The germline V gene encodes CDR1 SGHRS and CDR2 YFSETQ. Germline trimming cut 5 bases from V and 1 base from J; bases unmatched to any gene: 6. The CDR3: CASRTQLAGGTDTQYF. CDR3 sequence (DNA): TGCGCCAGCAGGACACAACTAGCGGGGGGCACAGATACGCAGTATTTT. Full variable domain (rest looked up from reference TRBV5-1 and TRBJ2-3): KAGVTQTPRYLIKTRGQQVTLSCSPISGHRSVSWYQQTPGQGLQFLFEYFSETQRNKGNFPGRFSGRQFSNSRSEMNVSTLELGDSALYLCASRTQLAGGTDTQYFGPGTRLTVL.

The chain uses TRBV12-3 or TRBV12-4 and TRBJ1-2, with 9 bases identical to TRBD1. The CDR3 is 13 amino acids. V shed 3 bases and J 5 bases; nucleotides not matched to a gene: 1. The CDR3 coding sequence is TGTGCCAGCAGTTTCGACAGGGGGTATGGCTACACCTTC. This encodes CASSFDRGYGYTF.

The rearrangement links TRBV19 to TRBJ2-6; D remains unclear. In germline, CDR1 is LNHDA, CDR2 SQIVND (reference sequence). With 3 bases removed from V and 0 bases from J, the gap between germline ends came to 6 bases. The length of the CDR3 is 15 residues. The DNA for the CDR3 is TGTGCCAGTAGTATTCGTAGCTCTGGGGCCAACGTCCTGACTTTC. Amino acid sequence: CASSIRSSGANVLTF.

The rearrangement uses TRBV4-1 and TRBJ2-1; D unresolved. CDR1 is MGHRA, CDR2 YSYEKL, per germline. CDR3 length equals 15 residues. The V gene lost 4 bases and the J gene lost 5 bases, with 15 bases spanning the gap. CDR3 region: CASSRQHRADNEQFF. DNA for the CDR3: TGCGCCAGCAGCCGCCAGCACAGAGCAGACAATGAGCAGTTCTTC.

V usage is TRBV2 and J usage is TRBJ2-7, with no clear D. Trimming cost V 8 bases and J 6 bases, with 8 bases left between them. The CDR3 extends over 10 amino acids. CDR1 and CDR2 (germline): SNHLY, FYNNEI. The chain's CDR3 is CASSTGEQYF. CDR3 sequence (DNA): TGTGCCAGCTCGACTGGCGAGCAGTACTTC.

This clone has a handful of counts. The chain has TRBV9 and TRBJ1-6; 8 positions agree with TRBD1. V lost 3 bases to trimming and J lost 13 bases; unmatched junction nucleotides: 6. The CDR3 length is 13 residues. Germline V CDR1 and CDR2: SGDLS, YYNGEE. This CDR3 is CASSAGTGWPLHF. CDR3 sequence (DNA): TGTGCCAGCAGCGCTGGGACAGGCTGGCCCCTCCACTTT.

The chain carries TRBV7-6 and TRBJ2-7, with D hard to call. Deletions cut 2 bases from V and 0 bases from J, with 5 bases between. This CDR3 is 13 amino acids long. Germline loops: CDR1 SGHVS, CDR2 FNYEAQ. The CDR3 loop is CASSLYSSYEQYF. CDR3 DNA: TGTGCCAGCAGCTTATATAGCTCCTACGAGCAGTACTTC.

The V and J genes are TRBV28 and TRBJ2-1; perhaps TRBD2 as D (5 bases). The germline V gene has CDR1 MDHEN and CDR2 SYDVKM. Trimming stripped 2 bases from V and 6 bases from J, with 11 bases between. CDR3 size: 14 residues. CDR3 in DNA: TGTGCCAGCAGTTTAATGGTAGCGCCCAATGAGCAGTTCTTC. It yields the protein CASSLMVAPNEQFF. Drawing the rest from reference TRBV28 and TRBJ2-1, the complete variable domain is DVKVTQSSRYLVKRTGEKVFLECVQDMDHENMFWYRQDPGLGLRLIYFSYDVKMKEKGDIPEGYSVSREKKERFSLILESASTNQTSMYLCASSLMVAPNEQFFGPGTRLTVL.

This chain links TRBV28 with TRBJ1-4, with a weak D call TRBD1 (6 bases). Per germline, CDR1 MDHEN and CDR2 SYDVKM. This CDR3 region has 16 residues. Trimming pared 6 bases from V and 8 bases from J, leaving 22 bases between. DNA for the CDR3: TGTGCCAGCAGCCTTTACCCACAGGGCGAGGAGGAAAAACTGTTTTTT. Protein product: CASSLYPQGEEEKLFF.

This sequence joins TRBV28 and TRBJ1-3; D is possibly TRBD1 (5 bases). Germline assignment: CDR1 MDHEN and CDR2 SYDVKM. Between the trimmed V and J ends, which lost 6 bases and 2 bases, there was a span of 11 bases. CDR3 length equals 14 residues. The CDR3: CASRLQGAGNTIYF. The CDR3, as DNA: TGTGCCAGCAGACTACAAGGGGCTGGAAACACCATATATTTT.

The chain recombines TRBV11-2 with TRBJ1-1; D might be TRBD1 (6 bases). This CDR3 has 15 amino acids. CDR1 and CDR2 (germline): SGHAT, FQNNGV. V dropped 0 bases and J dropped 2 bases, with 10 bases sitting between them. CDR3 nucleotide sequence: TGTGCCAGCAGCTTAGATTCAGGGGTAAACACTGAAGCTTTCTTT. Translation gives CASSLDSGVNTEAFF. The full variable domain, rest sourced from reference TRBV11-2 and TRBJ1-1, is EAGVAQSPRYKIIEKRQSVAFWCNPISGHATLYWYQQILGQGPKLLIQFQNNGVVDDSQLPKDRFSAERLKGVDSTLKIQPAKLEDSAVYLCASSLDSGVNTEAFFGQGTRLTVV.

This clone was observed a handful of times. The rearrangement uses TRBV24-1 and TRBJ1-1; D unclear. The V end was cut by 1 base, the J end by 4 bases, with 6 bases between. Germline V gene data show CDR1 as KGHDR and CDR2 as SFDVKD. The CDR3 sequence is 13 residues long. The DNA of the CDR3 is TGTGCCACCAGTGATTTTCGGGGCACTGAAGCTTTCTTT. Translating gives CATSDFRGTEAFF.

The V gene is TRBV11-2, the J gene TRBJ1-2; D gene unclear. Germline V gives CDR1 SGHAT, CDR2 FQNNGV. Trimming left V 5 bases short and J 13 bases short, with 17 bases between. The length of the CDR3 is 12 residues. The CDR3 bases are TGTGCCAGCAGCCCAAGAGGGCGCCCTATCACCTTC. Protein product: CASSPRGRPITF. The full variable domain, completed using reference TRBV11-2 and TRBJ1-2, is EAGVAQSPRYKIIEKRQSVAFWCNPISGHATLYWYQQILGQGPKLLIQFQNNGVVDDSQLPKDRFSAERLKGVDSTLKIQPAKLEDSAVYLCASSPRGRPITFGSGTRLTVV.